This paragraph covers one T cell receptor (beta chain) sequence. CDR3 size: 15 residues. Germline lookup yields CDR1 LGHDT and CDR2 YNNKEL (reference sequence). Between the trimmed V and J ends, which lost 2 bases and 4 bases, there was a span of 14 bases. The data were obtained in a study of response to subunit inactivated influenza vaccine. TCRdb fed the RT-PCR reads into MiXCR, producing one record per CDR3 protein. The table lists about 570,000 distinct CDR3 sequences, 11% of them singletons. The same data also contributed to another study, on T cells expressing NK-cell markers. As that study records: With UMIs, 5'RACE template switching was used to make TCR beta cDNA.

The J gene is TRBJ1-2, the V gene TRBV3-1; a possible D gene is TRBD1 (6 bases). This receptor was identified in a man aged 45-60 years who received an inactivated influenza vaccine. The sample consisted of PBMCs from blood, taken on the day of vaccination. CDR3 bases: TGTGCCAGCAGCCAAACGGACAGCGGTCCCTATGGCTACACCTTC. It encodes CASSQTDSGPYGYTF.